Below are 10 T cell receptor beta chains sequenced from a single sample in a study of brain T cells in children with intractable seizures. Produced via immunoSEQ multiplex PCR; TCRdb's table is partial and in-frame only. The table lists roughly 69,000 clones, around 96% of them singletons, with 0.3% to 0.4% in the top ten. Sequenced material: peripheral blood, taken at surgery. These receptors were obtained from a boy under two years old with focal cortical dysplasia and intractable seizures.

The genes are TRBV19 and TRBJ2-3; 7 nucleotides match TRBD1. The CDR3 sequence is 14 residues long. In germline, CDR1 is LNHDA, CDR2 SQIVND (reference sequence). J gave up 5 bases and V 1 base, and 3 bases lay outside the gene matches. CDR3 sequence reads: CASSIGTGQDTQYF. For the CDR3, the DNA is TGTGCCAGTAGTATAGGGACAGGTCAAGATACGCAGTATTTT.

The chain has TRBV10-1 and TRBJ2-1; 9 nucleotides match TRBD2. Unmatched junction bases numbered 10, after V lost 8 bases and J lost 5 bases. CDR1 is WNHNN and CDR2 is SYGVQD in the germline V gene (reference sequence). The CDR3 consists of 15 residues. CDR3 protein: CASAPAGGPNNEQFF. CDR3 in DNA: TGCGCCAGCGCCCCAGCGGGGGGACCTAACAATGAGCAGTTCTTC.

The chain uses TRBV4-2 and TRBJ1-5; D remains unclear. The length of the CDR3 is 16 residues. Trimming left V 4 bases short and J 3 bases short, with 16 bases between. Germline CDR1 LGHNA, CDR2 YNFKEQ. The CDR3: CASSPVEAGPNQPQHF. The CDR3 nucleotides read TGTGCCAGCAGCCCCGTCGAAGCCGGGCCCAATCAGCCCCAGCATTTT.

V is TRBV4-1 and J is TRBJ2-2, with D uncertain. This CDR3 has 15 residues. The V and J ends lost 0 bases and 1 base respectively, with 6 bases between them. CDR1 and CDR2 (germline): MGHRA, YSYEKL. As DNA, the CDR3 is TGCGCCAGCAGCCAAGAACTCGGGAACACCGGGGAGCTGTTTTTT. This codes for CASSQELGNTGELFF.

V is TRBV6-1 and J is TRBJ2-3; D possibly corresponds to TRBD1 (5 bases). The CDR3 is 16 residues long. Germline V lookup: CDR1 MNHNS, CDR2 SASEGT. Trimming removed 2 bases from V and 0 bases from J, with 12 bases in between. The CDR3 here is CASSEWERGSTDTQYF. The DNA for the CDR3 is TGTGCCAGCAGTGAATGGGAAAGGGGAAGCACAGATACGCAGTATTTT.

The chain uses TRBV27 and TRBJ1-2; a possible D gene is TRBD1 (6 bases). The germline V and J ends were trimmed by 1 base and 6 bases, with 18 bases remaining between them. The CDR3 has 16 amino acids. Germline lookup yields CDR1 MNHEY and CDR2 SMNVEV (reference sequence). Here the CDR3 reads CASSLYPGRQANGYTF. The CDR3 DNA reads TGTGCCAGCAGTTTATACCCGGGGCGACAGGCTAATGGCTACACCTTC.

This clone is a singleton in its sample. The rearrangement joins TRBV7-6 to TRBJ1-1; 7 nucleotides line up with TRBD1. V shed 1 base, J shed 4 bases, and the junction held 0 bases outside the gene matches. The germline gives CDR1 SGHVS, CDR2 FNYEAQ. The CDR3 spans 13 residues. DNA for the CDR3: TGTGCCAGCAGCTTAGGACAGGGCACTGAAGCTTTCTTT. Translating gives CASSLGQGTEAFF. The full variable domain, rest sourced from reference TRBV7-6 and TRBJ1-1, is GAGVSQSPRYKVTKRGQDVALRCDPISGHVSLYWYRQALGQGPEFLTYFNYEAQQDKSGLPNDRFSAERPEGSISTLTIQRTEQRDSAMYRCASSLGQGTEAFFGQGTRLTVV.

The V gene is TRBV20-1, the J gene TRBJ2-3; tentative D call: TRBD2 (6 bases). With 3 bases removed from V and 2 bases from J, the gap between germline ends came to 18 bases. CDR3 length equals 16 residues. The V gene's germline CDR1 is DFQATT and CDR2 SNEGSKA (reference sequence). CDR3 protein: CSASRGGVRITDTQYF. DNA of the CDR3: TGCAGTGCTAGTAGGGGCGGGGTTAGGATCACAGATACGCAGTATTTT.

The chain carries TRBV2 and TRBJ1-1; the D is unclear. Between the trimmed V and J ends, which lost 5 bases and 0 bases, there was a span of 4 bases. Germline V gene sequence: CDR1 SNHLY, CDR2 FYNNEI. CDR3 length: 12 residues. The CDR3 reads CASSSVNTEAFF. Written as DNA, the CDR3 is TGTGCCAGCAGTTCGGTGAACACTGAAGCTTTCTTT.

A single count supports this clone. V and J are TRBV7-7 and TRBJ2-5; 10 positions agree with TRBD2. The junction had 4 bases not matched to a gene; V was cut back by 1 base and J by 2 bases. This CDR3 has 16 residues. Looked up from germline, CDR1 is SSHAT and CDR2 is FNYEAQ (reference sequence). CDR3 amino acids: CASSLGLAGVQETQYF. The CDR3 coding sequence is TGTGCCAGCAGCTTAGGGCTAGCGGGGGTTCAAGAGACCCAGTACTTC.